This TCR beta chain derives from a study of blood T cells in healthy people across ages. Overall study findings and caveats: The study found TCR beta diversity correlated strongly with naive T cell percentage.

A second PCR of about 7 to 11 cycles used a sample-barcoded 5' primer and a J-beta primer mix. TCRdb reprocessed the 5' RACE reads with MiXCR, giving one entry per CDR3 protein. The table records roughly 720,000 distinct CDR3 sequences, approximately 55% of them present only once. The ends were cut back, 6 bases at V and 4 bases at J, with 16 bases in the middle. This CDR3 is 15 amino acids long. The V gene's germline CDR1 is MNHNY and CDR2 SVGAGI (reference sequence). This clonotype has a handful of counts. Antigen unknown. The chain is built from TRBV6-6 and TRBJ1-5, with D unclear. The clonotype comes from a man of 80 years or more in good health. Material for sequencing was blood. CDR3 sequence: CASSTRQEGNQPQHF. For the CDR3, the DNA is TGTGCCAGCAGCACTCGGCAGGAAGGGAATCAGCCCCAGCATTTT.